Listed below are T cell receptor beta chains from one sample, sequenced in a study of OX40 agonist ivuxolimab in advanced cancers. Only in-frame clones appear in the TCRdb table, and some are missing; sequencing was by immunoSEQ multiplex PCR. Of tens of thousands of clones listed, around four fifths are singletons. This sample comprised CD4+ or CD8+ T cells sorted from blood, obtained in a trial of the OX40 agonist ivuxolimab. Receptors originate from an adult with an advanced solid tumor such as melanoma, head and neck, liver or kidney cancer. Each CDR3 is given with its conserved first and last residue. The D gene is left open where the match is weak. Expanded clones get a size class; other rows say once, few or many, or leave the size out.

v_call: TRBV5-6; clone_size: once; d_call: .; j_call: TRBJ1-3; cdr3_nt: TGTGCCAGTCTATATCGAAACACCATATATTTT; cdr3_aa: CASLYRNTIYF
v_call: TRBV10-1; clone_size: .; d_call: .; j_call: TRBJ1-5; cdr3_nt: TGCGCCAGCAGCAAAGGATCGGCTCAGCCCCAGCATTTT; cdr3_aa: CASSKGSAQPQHF
v_call: TRBV21-1; clone_size: .; d_call: .; j_call: TRBJ2-3; cdr3_nt: TGTGCCAGCAGGGAAAGGTTCCAGGGCCTTAGCACAGATACGCAGTATTTT; cdr3_aa: CASRERFQGLSTDTQYF
v_call: TRBV9; clone_size: .; d_call: TRBD2; j_call: TRBJ2-3; cdr3_nt: TGTGCCAGCAGCGAGGAAGCGGGGGGAACCACAGATACGCAGTATTTT; cdr3_aa: CASSEEAGGTTDTQYF
v_call: TRBV2; clone_size: few; d_call: .; j_call: TRBJ1-2; cdr3_nt: TGTGCCAGCAGGGCAATGGGGGGCTACACCTTC; cdr3_aa: CASRAMGGYTF
v_call: TRBV14; clone_size: .; d_call: .; j_call: TRBJ2-5; cdr3_nt: TGTGCCAGCAGTCGACAGAAAGAGACCCAGTACTTC; cdr3_aa: CASSRQKETQYF
v_call: TRBV7-2; clone_size: .; d_call: .; j_call: TRBJ1-5; cdr3_nt: TGTGCCAGCAGCTTGGCCGGACAGCCAACCAGCGTTCAGCCCCAGCATTTT; cdr3_aa: CASSLAGQPTSVQPQHF
v_call: TRBV2; clone_size: .; d_call: .; j_call: TRBJ2-1; cdr3_nt: TGTGCCAGCAAAGAGGGGGGGAATGAGCAGTTCTTC; cdr3_aa: CASKEGGNEQFF
v_call: TRBV28; clone_size: .; d_call: TRBD1; j_call: TRBJ1-2; cdr3_nt: TGTGCCAGCAGTCCCGCCCCGGGACAGGGTTCTGCCTATGGCTACACCTTC; cdr3_aa: CASSPAPGQGSAYGYTF
v_call: TRBV7-2; clone_size: .; d_call: .; j_call: TRBJ1-5; cdr3_nt: TGTGCCAGCAGAGAAGGGATTTATAGCAATCAGCCCCAGCATTTT; cdr3_aa: CASREGIYSNQPQHF
v_call: TRBV4-1; clone_size: .; d_call: .; j_call: TRBJ2-2; cdr3_nt: TGCGCCAGCAGCCAAGACCACCTGAACACCGGGGAGCTGTTTTTT; cdr3_aa: CASSQDHLNTGELFF
v_call: TRBV29-1; clone_size: .; d_call: .; j_call: TRBJ2-1; cdr3_nt: TGCAGCGTTGACTTTGTAGACAAGGGGTACAATGAGCAGTTCTTC; cdr3_aa: CSVDFVDKGYNEQFF
v_call: TRBV19; clone_size: .; d_call: .; j_call: TRBJ1-5; cdr3_nt: TGTGCCAGTAGTCTGACGGCGGCGGTCCATAGCAATCAGCCCCAGCATTTT; cdr3_aa: CASSLTAAVHSNQPQHF
v_call: TRBV28; clone_size: .; d_call: TRBD1; j_call: TRBJ2-7; cdr3_nt: TGTGCCAGCAGTTCGACAGGGGGCGGACTCTACGAGCAGTACTTC; cdr3_aa: CASSSTGGGLYEQYF
v_call: TRBV27; clone_size: .; d_call: .; j_call: TRBJ1-2; cdr3_nt: TGTGCCAGCAGTTTTATGAGGGATAGGAGCTACACCTTC; cdr3_aa: CASSFMRDRSYTF
v_call: TRBV7-2; clone_size: .; d_call: .; j_call: TRBJ2-1; cdr3_nt: TGTGCCAGCAGCCACTCTAACGGGAGAACCCAAGTGCAGTTCTTC; cdr3_aa: CASSHSNGRTQVQFF
v_call: TRBV4-1; clone_size: few; d_call: .; j_call: TRBJ1-5; cdr3_nt: TGCGCCAGCCGGGGACTGCCGAATCAGCCCCAGCATTTT; cdr3_aa: CASRGLPNQPQHF
v_call: TRBV7-2; clone_size: once; d_call: .; j_call: TRBJ2-7; cdr3_nt: TGTGCCAGCAGCTTACAGCTCGGACCGATCTACTACGAGCAGTACTTC; cdr3_aa: CASSLQLGPIYYEQYF
v_call: TRBV20-1; clone_size: .; d_call: .; j_call: TRBJ1-2; cdr3_nt: TGCAGTGCTCTCAGGGGAGGCTACACCTTC; cdr3_aa: CSALRGGYTF
v_call: TRBV19; clone_size: .; d_call: TRBD1; j_call: TRBJ2-1; cdr3_nt: TGTGCCAGTAGTCGACAGGGGATGAACAATGAGCAGTTCTTC; cdr3_aa: CASSRQGMNNEQFF
v_call: TRBV21-1; clone_size: .; d_call: .; j_call: TRBJ1-1; cdr3_nt: TGTGCCAGCAGCGGAAACAGGGGGCGCGGCACTGAAGCTTTCTTT; cdr3_aa: CASSGNRGRGTEAFF
v_call: TRBV7-2; clone_size: .; d_call: .; j_call: TRBJ1-6; cdr3_nt: TGTGCCAGCAGCTTAGACAGGGTCAGGAGTTCACCCCTCCACTTT; cdr3_aa: CASSLDRVRSSPLHF
v_call: TRBV27; clone_size: .; d_call: .; j_call: TRBJ1-5; cdr3_nt: TGTGCCAGCAGTTTATCGGGACTGACCTTCCAGCATTTT; cdr3_aa: CASSLSGLTFQHF
v_call: TRBV19; clone_size: .; d_call: .; j_call: TRBJ1-5; cdr3_nt: TGTGCCAGTAGGACACCCGGCAATCAGCCCCAGCATTTT; cdr3_aa: CASRTPGNQPQHF
v_call: TRBV6-6; clone_size: .; d_call: TRBD2; j_call: TRBJ2-3; cdr3_nt: TGTGCCAGCAGGAACTTAGCGGGAGAAACAGATACGCAGTATTTT; cdr3_aa: CASRNLAGETDTQYF
v_call: TRBV18; clone_size: .; d_call: .; j_call: TRBJ1-2; cdr3_nt: TGTGCCAGCTCACCACCCTCTGCTAACTATGGCTACACCTTC; cdr3_aa: CASSPPSANYGYTF
v_call: TRBV29-1; clone_size: .; d_call: TRBD1; j_call: TRBJ1-2; cdr3_nt: TGCAGCGTTGAGTTGGACAGGGTTGGAACTGCCTATGGCTACACCTTC; cdr3_aa: CSVELDRVGTAYGYTF
v_call: TRBV19; clone_size: .; d_call: TRBD2; j_call: TRBJ2-1; cdr3_nt: TGTGCCAGTAGTATACTCAGGGCGGGGGCCTACAATGAGCAGTTCTTC; cdr3_aa: CASSILRAGAYNEQFF
v_call: TRBV7-9; clone_size: few; d_call: .; j_call: TRBJ1-2; cdr3_nt: TGTGCCAGCAGCTTGGACACGGGACGGCCTAGAAGAACCTTC; cdr3_aa: CASSLDTGRPRRTF
v_call: TRBV7-8; clone_size: .; d_call: TRBD1; j_call: TRBJ2-1; cdr3_nt: TGTGCCAGCAGCGCACCGGGACAGTATTTTAAGAATGAGCAGTTCTTC; cdr3_aa: CASSAPGQYFKNEQFF
v_call: TRBV19; clone_size: .; d_call: .; j_call: TRBJ1-3; cdr3_nt: TGTGCCAGTACTAGGCCCGAGGTTGGAAACACCATATATTTT; cdr3_aa: CASTRPEVGNTIYF
v_call: TRBV28; clone_size: .; d_call: TRBD1; j_call: TRBJ1-5; cdr3_nt: TGTGCCAGCAGACCCGGACAGGGAGGGCAGCCCCAGCATTTT; cdr3_aa: CASRPGQGGQPQHF
v_call: TRBV30; clone_size: .; d_call: .; j_call: TRBJ2-2; cdr3_nt: TGTGCCTCCCGGGGGCTGGGCCGGGAGCTGTTTTTT; cdr3_aa: CASRGLGRELFF
v_call: TRBV28; clone_size: .; d_call: .; j_call: TRBJ2-7; cdr3_nt: TGTGCCAGCAGTTTGTTGTCTCACTCCCCCGGCGAGCAGTACTTC; cdr3_aa: CASSLLSHSPGEQYF
v_call: TRBV5-4; clone_size: .; d_call: .; j_call: TRBJ1-5; cdr3_nt: TGTGCCAGCAGCTTGGGGGGAGGGGGTCTGAATCAGCCCCAGCATTTT; cdr3_aa: CASSLGGGGLNQPQHF
v_call: TRBV27; clone_size: .; d_call: .; j_call: TRBJ2-1; cdr3_nt: TGTGCCAGCAGTTTACGGACAGAGCAGTTCTTC; cdr3_aa: CASSLRTEQFF
v_call: TRBV5-1; clone_size: .; d_call: TRBD1; j_call: TRBJ2-7; cdr3_nt: TGCGCCAGCAGCTTGGGACACCGGGACAGCTCCTACGAGCAGTACTTC; cdr3_aa: CASSLGHRDSSYEQYF
v_call: TRBV11-3; clone_size: .; d_call: .; j_call: TRBJ2-2; cdr3_nt: TGTGCCAGCAGCCCGGAGGGCGGGGAGCTGTTTTTT; cdr3_aa: CASSPEGGELFF
v_call: TRBV30; clone_size: .; d_call: .; j_call: TRBJ2-1; cdr3_nt: TGTGCCTGGAGTGATTTGTGGGACCCCTACAATGAGCAGTTCTTC; cdr3_aa: CAWSDLWDPYNEQFF
v_call: TRBV29-1; clone_size: .; d_call: TRBD2; j_call: TRBJ2-3; cdr3_nt: TGCAGCGTTTCTAGCGGGGGGATCACAGATACGCAGTATTTT; cdr3_aa: CSVSSGGITDTQYF
v_call: TRBV15; clone_size: .; d_call: TRBD1; j_call: TRBJ1-2; cdr3_nt: TGTGCCACCAGCAGAGAGAGGGGGCTGATTAACTATGGCTACACCTTC; cdr3_aa: CATSRERGLINYGYTF
v_call: TRBV15; clone_size: .; d_call: TRBD1; j_call: TRBJ1-5; cdr3_nt: TGTGCCACCAGCTCCGGGACAGGGGTCAATCAGCCCCAGCATTTT; cdr3_aa: CATSSGTGVNQPQHF
v_call: TRBV6-1; clone_size: .; d_call: .; j_call: TRBJ1-2; cdr3_nt: TGTGCCAGCAGTGAAGCCCCCGGTTTAGCTAACTATGGCTACACCTTC; cdr3_aa: CASSEAPGLANYGYTF
v_call: TRBV7-6; clone_size: .; d_call: .; j_call: TRBJ1-5; cdr3_nt: TGTGCCAGCAGCTTAAATGGTGCGGGGAGGGTTAATCAGCCCCAGCATTTT; cdr3_aa: CASSLNGAGRVNQPQHF
v_call: TRBV5-1; clone_size: .; d_call: TRBD2; j_call: TRBJ2-7; cdr3_nt: TGCGCCAGCAGCTCCGGACTAGCGGGAGGGCCGCGAGCCGAGCAGTACTTC; cdr3_aa: CASSSGLAGGPRAEQYF
v_call: TRBV9; clone_size: .; d_call: .; j_call: TRBJ1-6; cdr3_nt: TGTGCCAGCAGCGCAAGTAGCTCCTATAATTCACCCCTCCACTTT; cdr3_aa: CASSASSSYNSPLHF
v_call: TRBV4-3; clone_size: .; d_call: TRBD1; j_call: TRBJ1-1; cdr3_nt: TGCGCCAGCAGCCAAGAAGCGACAGGGGTGGGCACTGAAGCTTTCTTT; cdr3_aa: CASSQEATGVGTEAFF
v_call: TRBV7-9; clone_size: .; d_call: TRBD1; j_call: TRBJ2-7; cdr3_nt: TGTGCCAGCAGCCCGAGGACAGGGCCCTCCTACGAGCAGTACTTC; cdr3_aa: CASSPRTGPSYEQYF
v_call: TRBV7-9; clone_size: .; d_call: .; j_call: TRBJ2-7; cdr3_nt: TGTGCCAGCAGCTCCATTACGCAGCAGTACTTC; cdr3_aa: CASSSITQQYF